Listed below are T cell receptor beta chains from one sample, sequenced in a study of tumor and adjacent non-tumor tissue in lung cancer. TCRdb analysed the multiplex PCR reads with MiXCR anew, one entry per CDR3 protein. Among about 43,000 distinct CDR3 sequences listed, approximately 61% were seen once. The sample comprised distant non-tumor lung tissue. These receptors were taken from a man aged 50 or older with non-small cell lung cancer. CDR3s include the opening cysteine and the closing phenylalanine or tryptophan. A D gene is named only where the DNA matches it firmly. The size field is filled for only some rows; it gives once, few, many or a size class.

>TRBD2|NA|TRBV20-1|TRBJ2-2
CSARDPLREGLTTWELFF
TGCAGTGCTAGAGATCCGTTGCGGGAGGGCCTTACAACCTGGGAGCTGTTTTTT
>TRBD1|few|TRBV7-9|TRBJ2-3
CASSRTHRDRGHTDTQYF
TGTGCCAGCAGCCGCACACACCGGGACAGGGGCCACACAGATACGCAGTATTTT
>NA|many|TRBV12-3/TRBV12-4|TRBJ2-5
CASSLDPGLETQYF
TGTGCCAGCAGTTTAGACCCCGGGCTGGAGACCCAGTACTTC
>NA|NA|TRBV6-5|TRBJ2-2
CASRRTRQNTWELFF
TGTGCCAGCAGGCGCACGAGACAGAACACCTGGGAGCTGTTTTTT
>NA|NA|TRBV12-3/TRBV12-4|TRBJ2-5
CASSNRARRFLETHYF
TGTGCCAGCAGTAACCGGGCCCGAAGATTCCTGGAGACCCATTACTTC
>TRBD2|many|TRBV4-2|TRBJ2-3
CASSQDLGGRAADTQYF
TGTGCCAGCAGCCAAGATCTAGGCGGGAGGGCCGCAGATACGCAGTATTTT
>NA|NA|TRBV7-9|TRBJ2-7
CASSSRRGQGGYEQYF
TGTGCCAGCAGCTCAAGGCGAGGTCAGGGTGGCTACGAGCAGTACTTC
>TRBD1|many|TRBV20-1|TRBJ1-4
CSAPGTGGEKLFF
TGCAGTGCTCCCGGGACAGGGGGTGAAAAACTGTTTTTT
>NA|NA|TRBV11-2|TRBJ1-4
CDSSQPLWEQGLNEKLIF
TGTGACAGCAGCCAACCCCTTTGGGAACAGGGACTTAATGAAAAACTGATTTTT
>NA|few|TRBV4-1|TRBJ2-5
CASSRSRGEQETQYF
TGCGCCAGCAGCCGTAGTAGGGGGGAACAAGAGACCCAGTACTTC
>NA|NA|TRBV6-1|TRBJ2-7
CVNSPRSYEQYF
TGTGTCAACAGTCCCCGATCCTACGAGCAGTATTTC
>TRBD1|NA|TRBV2|TRBJ2-2
CASKAQGSNTGELFF
TGTGCCAGCAAGGCACAGGGGTCGAACACCGGGGAGCTGTTTTTT
>TRBD1|NA|TRBV6-1|TRBJ2-5
CASSGQGGYQETQYF
TGTGCCAGCAGCGGACAGGGGGGGTACCAAGAGACACAGTACTTC
>TRBD2|many|TRBV6-5|TRBJ2-7
CASSYLAGDYEQYF
TGTGCCAGCAGTTACCTAGCGGGGGACTACGAGCAGTACTTC
>NA|few|TRBV30|TRBJ2-3
CAWSFGESTDTQYF
TGTGCCTGGAGTTTTGGAGAAAGTACAGATACGCAGTATTTT
>TRBD2|NA|TRBV15|TRBJ2-1
CATSRDTLAGGSRDEQLF
TGTGCCACCAGCAGAGATACCCTAGCGGGAGGGTCACGGGATGAGCAGTTATTC
>NA|NA|TRBV12-3/TRBV12-4|TRBJ2-7
CASSLARRRGDAYEQYF
TGTGCCAGCAGTCTAGCGCGGCGGCGGGGTGATGCCTACGAGCAGTACTTC
>NA|NA|TRBV13|TRBJ2-6
CASSSTYFRGFGANVMTF
TGTGCCAGCAGCTCCACTTACTTCAGGGGATTCGGGGCTAACGTCATGACTTTC
>NA|NA|TRBV2|TRBJ1-5
CASSESFGQPRHF
TGTGCCAGCAGTGAATCCTTCGGCCAGCCCCGGCATTTT
>TRBD2|few|TRBV28|TRBJ2-7
CASSKGGTSPYEQYF
TGTGCCAGCAGTAAGGGAGGGACTAGCCCCTACGAGCAGTACTTC
>TRBD1|NA|TRBV28|TRBJ2-7
CASNLPGQDSYEQYF
TGTGCCAGCAACCTCCCGGGACAGGACTCCTACGAGCAGTACTTC
>TRBD2|many|TRBV20-1|TRBJ2-5
CSATSGGARETQYF
TGCAGTGCTACTAGCGGGGGGGCGAGGGAGACCCAGTACTTC
>NA|few|TRBV12-3/TRBV12-4|TRBJ2-2
CASSLRDSETGELFF
TGTGCCAGCAGTTTGCGGGACAGTGAAACCGGGGAGCTGTTTTTT
>TRBD2|few|TRBV28|TRBJ2-7
CASSPGLALNLPEQYF
TGTGCCAGCAGCCCTGGACTAGCCTTAAATTTACCCGAGCAGTACTTC
>TRBD1|NA|TRBV10-3|TRBJ2-2
CAISEGQANTGKLIF
TGTGCCATCAGTGAGGGACAGGCGAACACCGGGAAGCTGATTTTT
>TRBD1|NA|TRBV20-1|TRBJ2-7
CSSGQEYREQYF
TGCAGTTCCGGACAGGAGTATAGGGAGCAGTATTTC
>TRBD2|many|TRBV7-9|TRBJ2-1
CASSVPGLAYNEQFF
TGTGCCAGCAGCGTTCCGGGACTAGCTTACAATGAGCAGTTCTTC
>NA|NA|TRBV6-5|TRBJ1-5
CASSYTREHFAAQHF
TGTGCCAGCAGTTACACGAGGGAACATTTCGCAGCCCAGCATTTT
>TRBD1|many|TRBV12-3/TRBV12-4|TRBJ2-6
CASSARPGQGVPGANVLTF
TGTGCCAGCAGTGCCCGCCCGGGACAGGGAGTGCCTGGGGCCAACGTCCTGACTTTC
>NA|NA|TRBV29-1|TRBJ1-5
CSADTGSQPQHF
TGCAGCGCTGATACAGGGAGTCAGCCCCAGCATTTT
>NA|NA|TRBV6-1|TRBJ1-2
CASNPTGGGYGYTF
TGTGCCAGTAATCCTACAGGAGGGGGCTATGGCTACACCTTC
>TRBD1|NA|TRBV11-2|TRBJ2-1
CASGLDRGVHEQFF
TGTGCCAGCGGCTTGGACAGGGGAGTCCATGAGCAGTTCTTC
>TRBD2|many|TRBV6-1|TRBJ2-5
CASSEGLAGGQETQYF
TGTGCCAGCAGTGAAGGACTAGCGGGAGGCCAAGAGACCCAGTACTTC
>NA|few|TRBV5-8|TRBJ1-4
CASSLDYWDILTTNEKLFF
TGTGCCAGCAGCTTGGACTACTGGGACATTTTGACAACTAATGAAAAACTGTTTTTT
>TRBD2|many|TRBV6-5|TRBJ2-2
CASSYSGVGVGGTGELFF
TGTGCCAGCAGTTACTCCGGCGTGGGGGTGGGGGGGACCGGGGAGCTGTTTTTT
>NA|many|TRBV10-3|TRBJ1-1
CAISAAQGYNEAFF
TGTGCCATCAGCGCGGCACAGGGCTATAATGAAGCTTTCTTT
>TRBD2|many|TRBV28|TRBJ2-1
CASSLPGLAGNNEQFF
TGTGCCAGCAGTTTGCCGGGACTAGCGGGGAACAATGAGCAGTTCTTC
>NA|NA|TRBV29-1|TRBJ2-7
CNVGVVSYEQYF
TGCAACGTTGGGGTGGTTTCCTACGAGCAGTACTTC
>NA|NA|TRBV6-6|TRBJ1-3
CVSKGVSGNTIYF
TGTGTCAGTAAGGGCGTCTCTGGAAACACCATATATTTT
>NA|NA|TRBV3-1|TRBJ1-1
CASSQGQVNTEAFF
TGTGCCAGCAGCCAAGGTCAGGTGAACACTGAAGCTTTCTTT
>NA|NA|TRBV5-1|TRBJ2-2
CASSEGNTEELFF
TGCGCCAGCAGCGAAGGGAACACCGAGGAGCTGTTTTTT
>TRBD1|NA|TRBV30|TRBJ1-2
CAWNRDRVNYGYTF
TGTGCCTGGAACAGGGACAGGGTGAACTATGGCTACACCTTC